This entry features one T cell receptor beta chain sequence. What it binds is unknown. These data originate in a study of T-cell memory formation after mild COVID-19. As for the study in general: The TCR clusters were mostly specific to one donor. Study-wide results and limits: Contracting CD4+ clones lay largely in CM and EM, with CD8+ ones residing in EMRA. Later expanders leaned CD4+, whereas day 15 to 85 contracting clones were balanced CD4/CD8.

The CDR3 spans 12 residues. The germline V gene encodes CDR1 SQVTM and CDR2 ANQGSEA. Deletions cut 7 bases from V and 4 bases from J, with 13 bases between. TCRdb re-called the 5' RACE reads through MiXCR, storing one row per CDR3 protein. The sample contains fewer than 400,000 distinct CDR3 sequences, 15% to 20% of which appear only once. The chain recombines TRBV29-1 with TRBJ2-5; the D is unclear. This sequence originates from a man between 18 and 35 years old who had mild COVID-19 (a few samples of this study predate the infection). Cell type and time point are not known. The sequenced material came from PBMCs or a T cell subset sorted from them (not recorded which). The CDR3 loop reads CSATRQLETQYF. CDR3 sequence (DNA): TGCAGCGCCACCCGGCAGTTAGAGACCCAGTACTTC.